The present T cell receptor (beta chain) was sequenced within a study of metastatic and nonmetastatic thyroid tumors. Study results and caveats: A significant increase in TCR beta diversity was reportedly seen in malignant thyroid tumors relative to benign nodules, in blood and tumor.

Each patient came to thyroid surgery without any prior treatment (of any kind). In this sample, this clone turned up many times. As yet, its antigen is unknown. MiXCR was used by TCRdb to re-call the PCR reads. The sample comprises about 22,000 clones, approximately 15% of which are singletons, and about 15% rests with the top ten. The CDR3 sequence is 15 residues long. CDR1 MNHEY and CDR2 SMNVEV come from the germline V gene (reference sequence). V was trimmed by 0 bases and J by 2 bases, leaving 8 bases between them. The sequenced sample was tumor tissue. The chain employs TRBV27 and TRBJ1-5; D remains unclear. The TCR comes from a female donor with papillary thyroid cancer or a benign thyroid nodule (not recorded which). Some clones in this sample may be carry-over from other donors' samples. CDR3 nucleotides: TGTGCCAGCAGTTTATCGAATCCGGGCAATCAGCCCCAGCATTTT. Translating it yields CASSLSNPGNQPQHF.